The present T cell receptor (beta chain) was sequenced within a study of T cells expressing NK-cell markers. Overall study context: It was sorted CD3+CD56+NKG2C+, CD3+CD56+NKG2C- and CD3+CD56-NKG2C+ T cells that supplied the TCR beta repertoires. Seropositivity for HCMV was found in most of the eight sequenced donors, with one seronegative.

Details on this clonotype: What it binds is unknown.

TCRdb re-analyzed the 5' RACE reads; it lists each CDR3 protein once, without DNA. The sample data list about 440,000 distinct CDR3 sequences. Germline CDR1 DFQATT, CDR2 SNEGSKA (reference sequence). The CDR3 runs to 14 residues. Study results and caveats: A handful of donors had dominant NKG2C+ clonotypes that comprised roughly 1.0-7.5% of their CD8+ T cells.

This chain joins TRBV20-1 and TRBJ1-4; absent DNA, TCRdb's TRBD1 call cannot be checked. This clonotype was obtained from a woman aged 18 to 69 in good health. What was sequenced was blood T cells: a sorted CD56 or NKG2C T cell subset, CD4+ or CD8+ T cells, or bulk PBMC T cells (not recorded which). This CDR3 reads CSAKFGTGDEKLFF.